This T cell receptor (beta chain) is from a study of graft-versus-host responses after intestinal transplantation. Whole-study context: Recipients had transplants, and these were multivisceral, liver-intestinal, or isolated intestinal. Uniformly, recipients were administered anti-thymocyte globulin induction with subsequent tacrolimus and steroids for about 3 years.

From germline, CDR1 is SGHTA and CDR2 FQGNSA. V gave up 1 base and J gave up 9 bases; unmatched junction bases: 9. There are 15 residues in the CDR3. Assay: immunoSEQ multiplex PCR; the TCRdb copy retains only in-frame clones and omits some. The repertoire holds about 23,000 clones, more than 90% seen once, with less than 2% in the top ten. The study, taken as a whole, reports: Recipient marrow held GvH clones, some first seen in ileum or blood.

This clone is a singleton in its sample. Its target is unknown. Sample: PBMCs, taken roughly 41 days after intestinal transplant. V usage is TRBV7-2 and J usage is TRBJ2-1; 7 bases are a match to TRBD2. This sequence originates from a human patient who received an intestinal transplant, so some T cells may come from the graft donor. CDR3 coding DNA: TGTGCCAGCAGCTTAGTCCGAGCGGGAAGGGCTGAGCAGTTCTTC. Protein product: CASSLVRAGRAEQFF.